These 14 T cell receptor beta chains were all obtained from the same sample, sequenced in a study of T cell repertoires in cytomegalovirus infection. One entry per CDR3 protein, called by TCRdb with MiXCR from the reads. The data show about 240,000 distinct CDR3 sequences, with around 6.6% seen just once and around 6.5% held by the top ten. Sequencing input: PBMCs. Receptor source: a human donor in good health (CMV status not recorded). Some clones in this sample may be carry-over from other donors' samples.

This clonotype was seen many times. The genes are TRBV5-1 and TRBJ2-2; D unclear. This CDR3 spans 14 amino acids. CDR1 and CDR2 (germline): SGHRS, YFSETQ. The V end was cut by 7 bases, the J end by 5 bases, with 15 bases between. For the CDR3, the DNA is TGCGCCAGCCGTGGAACCATATTGACCGGGGAGCTGTTTTTT. It translates to CASRGTILTGELFF.

The table lists this clonotype with many counts. The chain uses TRBV30 and TRBJ1-2; weak D call: TRBD1 (5 bases). The V end was cut by 5 bases, the J end by 5 bases, with 6 bases between. Germline V gives CDR1 GTSNPN, CDR2 SVGIG (reference sequence). The CDR3 covers 10 residues. The chain's CDR3 is CAWGTYGYTF. CDR3 coding DNA: TGTGCCTGGGGGACGTATGGCTACACCTTC.

This clonotype occurred many times. The chain is built from TRBV7-2 and TRBJ2-7; 10 nucleotides align to TRBD1. In germline, CDR1 is SGHTA, CDR2 FQGNSA. This CDR3 comprises 16 residues. J was trimmed by 4 bases and V by 5 bases; bases with no gene match: 11. CDR3 region: CASSQTGTGVGYEQYF. CDR3 nucleotide sequence: TGTGCCAGCAGCCAGACAGGGACAGGGGTCGGGTACGAGCAGTACTTC.

In this sample, this clonotype turned up many times. CDR3 region: CASSPKDRGQETQYF. In DNA form, the CDR3 reads TGTGCCAGCTCACCAAAAGACAGGGGGCAAGAGACCCAGTACTTC. The chain uses TRBV18 and TRBJ2-5, with TRBD1 matching 9 bases. Germline V gene lookup returns CDR1 KGHSH and CDR2 LQKENI. The CDR3 is made up of 15 amino acids. Losses at the gene ends were 2 bases for V and 2 bases for J; bases not matched to a gene: 3.

This clonotype was counted ten times or more. The chain carries TRBV28 and TRBJ1-1; no firm D call. CDR1 MDHEN and CDR2 SYDVKM come from the germline V gene. Trimming pared 3 bases from V and 4 bases from J, leaving 12 bases between. The CDR3 totals 14 residues. The CDR3 nucleotides are TGTGCCAGCAGTTTCTTGGCACTAAGCACTGAAGCTTTCTTT. This gives the protein CASSFLALSTEAFF.

This clonotype was counted at least ten times. The gene calls are TRBV7-2 and TRBJ1-2; 7 bases agree with TRBD1. Trimming took 5 bases from V and 7 from J; bases not matched to a gene: 16. Germline V gene sequence: CDR1 SGHTA, CDR2 FQGNSA. CDR3 length: 16 amino acids. The CDR3 loop is CASSLRGGQRRGGYTF. The CDR3 nucleotides read TGTGCCAGCAGCCTCAGGGGGGGACAAAGGAGGGGTGGCTACACCTTC.

In this sample, this clonotype turned up many times. This chain links TRBV13 with TRBJ2-5; D could derive from TRBD1 or TRBD2 (5 bases each). The V and J ends lost 5 bases and 5 bases respectively, with 9 bases between them. Germline V CDR1 and CDR2: PRHDT, FYEKMQ (reference sequence). There are 12 residues in the CDR3. CDR3 bases: TGTGCCAGCAGCCGGGACCCGGAGACCCAGTACTTC. Translated: CASSRDPETQYF.

Ten or more counts support this clonotype. This chain connects TRBV6-2 or TRBV6-3 to TRBJ2-7, with 8 bases aligning to TRBD1. Per germline, CDR1 MNHEY and CDR2 SVGEGT. V trimming: 4 bases; J trimming: 6 bases; junction bases outside the gene matches: 11. The CDR3 has 15 residues. The CDR3 sequence is CASSSRWTGNSEQYF. The CDR3 region has the DNA TGTGCCAGCAGTTCACGGTGGACAGGGAACAGCGAGCAGTACTTC.

The gene calls are TRBV7-9 and TRBJ1-1; 8 bases map to TRBD1. The CDR3 totals 16 residues. V shed 5 bases and J 6 bases; nucleotides not matched to a gene: 14. Germline CDR1 SEHNR, CDR2 FQNEAQ (reference sequence). CDR3 DNA: TGTGCCAGCAGCAATCGACCCACAGGGGGGGGGTCTGAAGCTTTCTTT. This codes for CASSNRPTGGGSEAFF.

This clonotype was observed many times. The chain carries TRBV28 and TRBJ1-3; D is unresolved. Germline CDR1 reads MDHEN; CDR2 reads SYDVKM. The CDR3 is 15 amino acids. Trimming left V 6 bases short and J 2 bases short, with 14 bases between. As DNA, the CDR3 is TGTGCCAGCAGAACCCCGAACGGGGCTGGAAACACCATATATTTT. Residues: CASRTPNGAGNTIYF. The full variable domain, completed using reference TRBV28 and TRBJ1-3, is DVKVTQSSRYLVKRTGEKVFLECVQDMDHENMFWYRQDPGLGLRLIYFSYDVKMKEKGDIPEGYSVSREKKERFSLILESASTNQTSMYLCASRTPNGAGNTIYFGEGSWLTVV.

This clonotype showed up many times. J is TRBJ2-1 and V is TRBV19; D might be TRBD1 or TRBD2, each matching 6 bases. Trimming removed 5 bases from V and 15 bases from J, with 20 bases in between. Germline V lookup: CDR1 LNHDA, CDR2 SQIVND (reference sequence). The CDR3 consists of 13 residues. CDR3 in amino acids: CASSPYPGAVSFF. CDR3 in DNA: TGTGCCAGTAGTCCATACCCGGGGGCGGTATCGTTCTTC.

This clonotype has more than one count but fewer than ten. J is TRBJ2-6 and V is TRBV20-1; D tentatively reads TRBD1 or TRBD2 (5 bases each). Germline V CDR1 and CDR2: DFQATT, SNEGSKA (reference sequence). Trimming removed 1 base from V and 8 bases from J, with 9 bases in between. The CDR3 has 13 residues. CDR3 bases: TGCAGTGCTAGAGGGGACCCCACCAACGTCCTGACTTTC. Protein: CSARGDPTNVLTF.

This clonotype was recorded many times. The chain is built from TRBV6-2 or TRBV6-3 and TRBJ1-5; D call uncertain. The germline V gene encodes CDR1 MNHEY and CDR2 SVGEGT. This CDR3 region has 14 residues. Trimming took 6 bases from V and 0 from J, leaving 9 bases between them. The CDR3 sequence: CASRGLDSNQPQHF. Here the CDR3 DNA reads TGTGCCAGCAGAGGCCTCGATAGCAATCAGCCCCAGCATTTT.

At least ten counts were recorded for this clonotype. The junction and the germline gene differ at one end; a read error may be behind it. The gene calls are TRBV7-7 and TRBJ2-5; 8 nucleotides match TRBD1. Germline CDR1 and CDR2: SSHAT and FNYEAQ (reference sequence). The CDR3 extends over 14 amino acids. CDR3 bases: TGTGCTAGCAGCCCAAGACAGGGGTGGGAGACCCAGTACTTC. Translation: CASSPRQGWETQYF.